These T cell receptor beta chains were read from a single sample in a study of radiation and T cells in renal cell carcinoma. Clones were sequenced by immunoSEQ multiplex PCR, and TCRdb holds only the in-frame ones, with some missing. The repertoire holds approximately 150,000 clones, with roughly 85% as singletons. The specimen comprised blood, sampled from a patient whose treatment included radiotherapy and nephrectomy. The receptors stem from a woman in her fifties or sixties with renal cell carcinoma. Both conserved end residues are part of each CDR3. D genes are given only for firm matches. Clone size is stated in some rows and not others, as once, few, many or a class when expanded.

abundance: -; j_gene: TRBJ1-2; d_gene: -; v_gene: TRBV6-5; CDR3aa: CASISPGVVSYTF; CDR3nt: TGTGCCAGCATTTCCCCGGGTGTGGTCAGCTACACCTTC
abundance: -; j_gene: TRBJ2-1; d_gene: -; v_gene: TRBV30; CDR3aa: CAWNGGGEQFF; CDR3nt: TGTGCCTGGAATGGTGGGGGTGAGCAGTTCTTC
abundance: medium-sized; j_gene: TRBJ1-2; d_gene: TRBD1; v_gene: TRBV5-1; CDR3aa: CASSSTGGADGYTF; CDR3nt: TGCGCCAGCAGCTCTACAGGGGGCGCAGATGGCTACACCTTC
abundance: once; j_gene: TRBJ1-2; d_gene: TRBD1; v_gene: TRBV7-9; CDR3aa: CASSLGGTDDADYGYTF; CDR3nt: TGTGCCAGCAGCCTGGGCGGGACAGACGACGCCGACTATGGCTACACCTTC
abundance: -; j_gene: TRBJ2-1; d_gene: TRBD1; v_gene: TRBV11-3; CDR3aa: CASSDRGHEQFF; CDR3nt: TGTGCCAGCAGTGACAGGGGACATGAGCAGTTCTTC
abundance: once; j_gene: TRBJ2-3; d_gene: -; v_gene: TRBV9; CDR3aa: CASSSPDNTDTQYF; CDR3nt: TGTGCCAGCAGCTCCCCCGACAACACAGATACGCAGTATTTT
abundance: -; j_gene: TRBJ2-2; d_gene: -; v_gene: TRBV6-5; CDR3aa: CASRPPGQNTGELFF; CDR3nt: TGTGCCAGCAGGCCCCCGGGACAGAACACCGGGGAGCTGTTTTTT
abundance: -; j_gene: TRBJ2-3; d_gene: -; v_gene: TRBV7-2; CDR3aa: CASSLYRDTDTQYF; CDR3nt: TGTGCCAGCAGCTTATATCGTGACACAGATACGCAGTATTTT
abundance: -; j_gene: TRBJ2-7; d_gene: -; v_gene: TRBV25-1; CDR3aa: CASSDGSAPGAEQYF; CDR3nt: TGTGCCAGCAGTGACGGTTCAGCCCCAGGTGCCGAGCAGTACTTC
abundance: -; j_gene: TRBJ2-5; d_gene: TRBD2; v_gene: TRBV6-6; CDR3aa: CASSYSTSGPQETQYF; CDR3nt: TGTGCCAGCAGTTACTCTACTAGCGGGCCACAAGAGACCCAGTACTTC
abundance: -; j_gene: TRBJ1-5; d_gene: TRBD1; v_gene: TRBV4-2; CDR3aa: CASSQDTTGDSNQPQHF; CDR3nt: TGTGCCAGCAGCCAAGATACCACAGGGGATAGCAATCAGCCCCAGCATTTT
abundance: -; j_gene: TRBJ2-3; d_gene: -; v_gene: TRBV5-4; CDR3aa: CASSLGGRALADTQYF; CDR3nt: TGTGCCAGCAGCTTGGGGGGTCGGGCGCTCGCAGATACGCAGTATTTT
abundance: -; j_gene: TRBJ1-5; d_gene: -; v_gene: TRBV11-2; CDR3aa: CASSLAGNNQPQHF; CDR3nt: TGTGCCAGCAGCTTAGCCGGGAACAATCAGCCCCAGCATTTT
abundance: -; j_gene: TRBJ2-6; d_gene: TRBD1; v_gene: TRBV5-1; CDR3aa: CASSLAGGTGGSGANVLTF; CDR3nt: TGCGCCAGCAGTCTGGCGGGAGGGACAGGGGGCTCTGGGGCCAACGTCCTGACTTTC
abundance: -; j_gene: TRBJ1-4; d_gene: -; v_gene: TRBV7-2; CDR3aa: CASSLDLVGGELFF; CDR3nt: TGTGCCAGCAGCTTAGATCTCGTGGGTGGGGAACTGTTTTTT
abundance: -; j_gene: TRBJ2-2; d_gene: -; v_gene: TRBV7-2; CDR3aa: CASSKRRPEGTGELFF; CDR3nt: TGTGCCAGCAGCAAAAGGCGGCCCGAAGGCACCGGGGAGCTGTTTTTT